A single TCR beta chain is shown here with its context. Reverse transcription of extracted RNA yielded cDNA, which provided the sequencing template. Using immunoSEQ multiplex PCR, the repertoire was profiled, and TCRdb retains in-frame clones only, with some absent. Altogether around 100,000 clones are present, roughly 45% being singletons, with the ten largest covering around 19%. The treatment is: oral pan-JAK inhibitor, 5-10 mg twice daily. These data originate in a study of CD8+ T cells in alopecia areata. V dropped 4 bases and J dropped 1; count of bases not matched to a gene: 10. The CDR3 is made up of 16 amino acids. Germline CDR1 and CDR2: SGHDT and YYEEEE.

Sequenced material: CD8+ T cells sorted from blood, taken at week 24, from a patient treated with tofacitinib. J is TRBJ1-2 and V is TRBV5-6, with 7 bases that match TRBD1. This TCR was recovered from a human donor with alopecia areata. The CDR3 here is CASSHRTGQRNYGYTF. The CDR3, as DNA: TGTGCCAGCAGCCACCGGACGGGACAGCGTAACTATGGCTACACCTTC.